A single sample gave rise to the 7 T cell receptor beta chains below, sequenced in a study of monozygotic twins with inflammatory bowel disease. TCRdb re-called the 5' RACE reads and shows each CDR3 protein once, DNA omitted. The sample includes roughly 300,000 distinct CDR3 sequences. Sample: blood. These receptors originate from a human donor with ulcerative colitis or Crohn's disease, or a healthy co-twin of an affected twin (not recorded which).

The chain recombines TRBV6-2 or TRBV6-3 with TRBJ2-1; TCRdb returns TRBD1, unconfirmable since there is no DNA. Germline V CDR1 and CDR2: MNHEY, SVGEGT. The CDR3 length is 15 residues. The CDR3: CASSYHGQGKIEQFF.

V and J are TRBV7-9 and TRBJ2-7; TCRdb reports TRBD2, a call that lacks DNA to check it against. Germline V gene lookup returns CDR1 SEHNR and CDR2 FQNEAQ (reference sequence). CDR3 length equals 15 residues. The CDR3 is CASSLAGTRVYEQYF. Filled out from reference TRBV7-9 and TRBJ2-7, the complete variable domain reads DTGVSQNPRHKITKRGQNVTFRCDPISEHNRLYWYRQTLGQGPEFLTYFQNEAQLEKSRLLSDRFSAERPKGSFSTLEIQRTEQGDSAMYLCASSLAGTRVYEQYFGPGTRLTVT.

This chain joins TRBV18 and TRBJ2-7; TCRdb returns TRBD1, unconfirmable since there is no DNA. Germline CDR1 reads KGHSH; CDR2 reads LQKENI. The CDR3 loop spans 16 amino acids. The CDR3 region is CASSPTPGIHTYEQYF.

This sequence joins TRBV20-1 and TRBJ2-4; there is no DNA to check the TCRdb D call of TRBD1. From germline, CDR1 is DFQATT and CDR2 SNEGSKA (reference sequence). The CDR3 consists of 15 residues. The CDR3 loop reads CSASWGLEAKNIQYF.

This chain joins TRBV5-5 and TRBJ1-4; the TCRdb D gene call, TRBD1, has no DNA to confirm it. The CDR3 totals 16 residues. The germline gives CDR1 SGHKS, CDR2 YYEKEE (reference sequence). Here the CDR3 reads CASSPFAGVGHEKLFF. Variable domain in full (rest from reference TRBV5-5 and TRBJ1-4): DAGVTQSPTHLIKTRGQQVTLRCSPISGHKSVSWYQQVLGQGPQFIFQYYEKEERGRGNFPDRFSARQFPNYSSELNVNALLLGDSALYLCASSPFAGVGHEKLFFGSGTQLSVL.

The gene calls are TRBV7-3 and TRBJ1-2; with no DNA, the TCRdb D assignment of TRBD1 cannot be verified. The CDR3 totals 13 residues. Germline V gives CDR1 SGHTA, CDR2 FQGTGA. CDR3 sequence reads: CASSLNQGYGYTF.

The chain has TRBV28 and TRBJ2-7; TCRdb names TRBD2, which stays unverified in the absence of DNA. From germline, CDR1 is MDHEN and CDR2 SYDVKM. CDR3 length: 14 residues. CDR3 residues: CASSLTGGPDEQYF. The full variable domain, rest sourced from reference TRBV28 and TRBJ2-7, is DVKVTQSSRYLVKRTGEKVFLECVQDMDHENMFWYRQDPGLGLRLIYFSYDVKMKEKGDIPEGYSVSREKKERFSLILESASTNQTSMYLCASSLTGGPDEQYFGPGTRLTVT.